This T cell receptor beta chain derives from a study of shared clonotypes between healthy human individuals. Study-level points and caveats: Investigators expected sequencing depth to affect clonotype sharing among donors. Sorted-subset sequencing was shown by rarefaction to be incomplete despite large depth.

To note about this clone: As yet, its antigen is unknown.

CDR3 size: 14 residues. Looked up from germline, CDR1 is SGHDT and CDR2 is YYEEEE. V dropped 0 bases and J dropped 4 bases, with 10 bases sitting between them. Evenly divided among several immunoSEQ plates was the genomic DNA of each subset. Only in-frame clones appear in the TCRdb table, and some are missing; sequencing was by immunoSEQ multiplex PCR. Of approximately 980,000 clones in the sample, around three quarters were seen once. The specimen sequenced was memory CD4+ T cells sorted from blood. The subset: CD45RA-negative fraction. This chain uses TRBV5-6 with TRBJ2-5; D might be TRBD2 (5 bases). The TCR comes from a young man in good health. The CDR3 loop reads CASSLGVRGETQYF. DNA of the CDR3: TGTGCCAGCAGCTTGGGTGTACGGGGAGAGACCCAGTACTTC.